A selection of T cell receptor beta chains follows, all from one sample in a study of blood T cell repertoires in COVID-19. Assay used: immunoSEQ multiplex PCR; TCRdb lists only in-frame clones, some missing. This table holds 200,000 or so clones, nearly 85% found once. The source material was peripheral blood. The receptors stem from a young woman with acute or convalescent COVID-19. Each CDR3 is given with its conserved first and last residue. A D gene is named only where the DNA matches it firmly. The size of a clone is reported for some rows only, either as once, few or many, or as a class for expanded clones.

CDR3 DNA,CDR3 protein,D gene,CDR3 length,J gene,V gene,clone size
TGTGCCAGCAGTTGGGACAACAACTATGGCTACACCTTC,CASSWDNNYGYTF,.,13,TRBJ1-2,TRBV12-3/TRBV12-4,few
TGTGCCAGCAGCACACCCGGGGACGAGCAGTACTTC,CASSTPGDEQYF,.,12,TRBJ2-7,TRBV27,.
TGTGCCAGCAGCTTCCGGACTAGCGGGAACTACAATGAGCAGTTCTTC,CASSFRTSGNYNEQFF,TRBD2,16,TRBJ2-1,TRBV7-2,.
TGTGCCAGCAGTCTGCGACAGGGGTTGGGCTACACCTTC,CASSLRQGLGYTF,TRBD1,13,TRBJ1-2,TRBV2,.
TGTGCCAGCAGTTTCGACAGCCGGGCCTATGGCTACACCTTC,CASSFDSRAYGYTF,.,14,TRBJ1-2,TRBV6-6,once
TGTGCCAGTTCAGGGGGGCCACGCACAGATACGCAGTATTTT,CASSGGPRTDTQYF,.,14,TRBJ2-3,TRBV19,.
TGTGCCAGCAGCCCAGCCTACGAGCAGTACTTC,CASSPAYEQYF,.,11,TRBJ2-7,TRBV7-8,.
TGTGCCACCAGCAGAGTAGGGAGTGGGGACACAGATACGCAGTATTTT,CATSRVGSGDTDTQYF,.,16,TRBJ2-3,TRBV15,.
TGTGCCAGCAGCCGTGACAGGAACACTGAAGCTTTCTTT,CASSRDRNTEAFF,.,13,TRBJ1-1,TRBV7-8,.
TGTGCCAGCAGTGACCAACAGGGGGGGTCTGAAGCTTTCTTT,CASSDQQGGSEAFF,TRBD1,14,TRBJ1-1,TRBV4-2,.
TGCAGCGCCGATCTAGCAACCGGGGAGCTGTTTTTT,CSADLATGELFF,.,12,TRBJ2-2,TRBV29-1,.
TGCGCCAGCAGTCAAAAGCGAGGAATCTACAATGAGCAGTTCTTC,CASSQKRGIYNEQFF,.,15,TRBJ2-1,TRBV5-1,once
TGTGCCAGCAGCTTACGTGGTAGACGGGGGACGACTACTAATGAAAAACTGTTTTTT,CASSLRGRRGTTTNEKLFF,.,19,TRBJ1-4,TRBV7-9,.
TGCGCCAGCAGCTTGGATCGTCGGAGGGGCCCGAACTTGAACACTGAAGCTTTCTTT,CASSLDRRRGPNLNTEAFF,.,19,TRBJ1-1,TRBV5-1,.
TGTGCCAGCAGACGGACTAGCGCCACGGGAGGGGAGCTGTTTTTT,CASRRTSATGGELFF,TRBD2,15,TRBJ2-2,TRBV7-9,.
TGTGCCAGCAGCTTGTCAGGGATCGGTGAAGCTTTCTTT,CASSLSGIGEAFF,.,13,TRBJ1-1,TRBV7-2,.
TGCAGTGCAAATCTCGCAGATACGCAGTATTTT,CSANLADTQYF,.,11,TRBJ2-3,TRBV20-1,.
TGTGCCAGCTCACCAACTAGCGGTAGCACAGATACGCAGTATTTT,CASSPTSGSTDTQYF,TRBD2,15,TRBJ2-3,TRBV18,.
TGCGCCAGCAGCCAAGGCCGAGCGGCGTTCGAAGAGACCCAGTACTTC,CASSQGRAAFEETQYF,.,16,TRBJ2-5,TRBV4-1,.
TGTGCCAGTAGTATTCACAGGGGGCAGGCCACTGAAGCTTTCTTT,CASSIHRGQATEAFF,TRBD1,15,TRBJ1-1,TRBV19,few
TGTGCCAGCAGTCCTTCCCGGGGGTATCAGCCCCAGCATTTT,CASSPSRGYQPQHF,.,14,TRBJ1-5,TRBV27,.
TGTGCCAGCAGCCAGGATCCCAACCCGAACAATGAGCAGTTCTTC,CASSQDPNPNNEQFF,.,15,TRBJ2-1,TRBV7-7,.